This T cell receptor beta chain is drawn from a study of blood T cell repertoires in COVID-19. Trimming took off 1 base at V and 1 base at J, with 7 bases between the two ends. CDR1 and CDR2 (germline): SEHNR, FQNEAQ (reference sequence). The CDR3 sequence is 14 residues long. In the authors' methods: Amplification from reference gene primers served as the basis for estimated nucleated cell counts. Assay: immunoSEQ multiplex PCR; the TCRdb copy retains only in-frame clones and omits some. V, J and clone size reflect that table, while D and trimming were determined from the DNA. The table records 200,000 to 250,000 clones, around 86% of them present only once.

Sample: peripheral blood. The receptor was derived from a man between 25 and 39 years old who had recovered from COVID-19. This chain connects TRBV7-9 to TRBJ1-1; D remains unclear. Written as DNA, the CDR3 is TGTGCCAGCAGCTTAGGTTGGGCGAACACTGAAGCTTTCTTT. Translating gives CASSLGWANTEAFF.